These 25 T cell receptor beta chains were all obtained from the same sample, sequenced in a study of CD4+ T cells in melanoma. Profiling relied on immunoSEQ multiplex PCR, and the TCRdb table lists in-frame clones only, not all of them. The data contain around 12,000 clones, nearly 70% of them singletons. The source material was cells from a culture (not recorded whether cultured in vitro). The receptor set was obtained from a human donor with melanoma.

This chain joins TRBV4-1 and TRBJ2-5, with D possibly matching TRBD2 (5 bases). The CDR3 spans 19 residues. The V gene's germline CDR1 is MGHRA and CDR2 YSYEKL. V was pared by 0 bases and J by 3 bases, with 23 bases between. In nucleotides, the CDR3 is TGCGCCAGCAGCCAAGAAGACCCAAGGGTGTCAGCCGGGGAAGAGACCCAGTACTTC. The encoded protein is CASSQEDPRVSAGEETQYF.

Sample share makes this clone medium-sized. V is TRBV18 and J is TRBJ1-4; 8 nucleotides agree with TRBD1. Trimming cost V 2 bases and J 7 bases; bases outside gene matches: 3. The germline V gene encodes CDR1 KGHSH and CDR2 LQKENI. The CDR3 sequence is 14 residues long. CDR3 nucleotides: TGTGCCAGCTCACCAGACAGGGGTGGTGAAAAACTGTTTTTT. It is translated as CASSPDRGGEKLFF.

Turning to this clone: This CDR3 is also generated by other DNA sequences in the sample. The rearrangement uses TRBV30 and TRBJ1-6, with 7 bases aligning to TRBD1. CDR1 and CDR2 from the germline V gene are GTSNPN and SVGIG (reference sequence). The CDR3 has 14 amino acids. With V trimmed by 1 base and J by 8 bases, 5 bases remained unmatched. CDR3 region: CAWSGRQGDSPLHF. CDR3 sequence (DNA): TGTGCCTGGAGTGGGAGACAGGGCGATTCACCCCTCCACTTT.

The V and J genes are TRBV6-6 and TRBJ2-4; D is unclear. The V and J ends lost 8 bases and 1 base respectively, with 15 bases between them. The CDR3 has 15 amino acids. From germline, CDR1 is MNHNY and CDR2 SVGAGI (reference sequence). CDR3 sequence: CASLLSFGAKNIQYF. In DNA, the CDR3 is TGTGCCAGCCTACTGAGCTTTGGGGCCAAAAACATTCAGTACTTC.

The rearrangement uses TRBV5-1 and TRBJ2-3, with 8 bases identical to TRBD1. Germline CDR1 is SGHRS and CDR2 is YFSETQ. This CDR3 has 14 amino acids. The junction had 6 bases not matched to a gene; V was cut back by 7 bases and J by 2 bases. CDR3: CASYRTGSTDTQYF. CDR3 bases: TGCGCCAGCTATAGGACAGGGTCCACAGATACGCAGTATTTT.

In DNA form, the CDR3 reads TGCAGCTCAACAGAAATCCTCCCCTTATCCGGCTACACCTTC. It yields the protein CSSTEILPLSGYTF. V gene TRBV29-1 combines with J gene TRBJ1-2, with D unclear. CDR3 length equals 14 residues. V was shortened by 8 bases and J by 8 bases, with 24 bases between the two germline ends. CDR1 and CDR2 (germline): SQVTM, ANQGSEA.

J is TRBJ1-6 and V is TRBV7-8; 7 bases are a match to TRBD1. V was clipped by 1 base and J by 8 bases; unmatched bases: 2. This CDR3 contains 14 residues. Germline V CDR1 and CDR2: SGHVS, FQNEAQ. CDR3 nucleotides: TGTGCCAGCAGCTTAGACAGGGGTTATTCACCCCTCCACTTT. This translates into CASSLDRGYSPLHF.

The V and J genes are TRBV19 and TRBJ1-6; D call uncertain. The germline V gene encodes CDR1 LNHDA and CDR2 SQIVND (reference sequence). V was clipped by 3 bases and J by 9 bases, with 12 bases between them. The CDR3 covers 14 residues. The CDR3 DNA follows: TGTGCCAGTAGTATCTTCCAGGTATCTTCACCCCTCCACTTT. This sequence encodes CASSIFQVSSPLHF.

The chain recombines TRBV5-1 with TRBJ2-1, with unresolved D. V was shortened by 4 bases and J by 6 bases, with 14 bases between the two germline ends. CDR3 size: 14 residues. Germline lookup yields CDR1 SGHRS and CDR2 YFSETQ. The CDR3 sequence is CASSPGGEPNEQFF. In nucleotides, the CDR3 is TGCGCCAGCAGCCCGGGCGGCGAACCCAATGAGCAGTTCTTC.

V and J are TRBV19 and TRBJ1-5; D is uncertain. The CDR3 extends over 13 amino acids. V was pared by 8 bases and J by 0 bases, with 8 bases between. Germline V gene data show CDR1 as LNHDA and CDR2 as SQIVND (reference sequence). CDR3 bases: TGTGCCAGTGGTACAGATAGCAATCAGCCCCAGCATTTT. Residues: CASGTDSNQPQHF.

The V and J genes are TRBV5-6 and TRBJ1-1; a possible D gene is TRBD1 (5 bases). Trimming took 5 bases from V and 3 from J, leaving 20 bases between them. The CDR3 sequence is 16 residues long. Germline V gives CDR1 SGHDT, CDR2 YYEEEE. This chain's CDR3 is CASSPTGEYGDTEAFF. The CDR3 nucleotides are TGTGCCAGCAGTCCTACGGGGGAATATGGGGACACTGAAGCTTTCTTT.

This clone was detected once. The chain links TRBV5-1 to TRBJ1-5; D gene unclear. V lost 4 bases and J 3 bases, leaving 14 bases between the germline ends. Germline assignment: CDR1 SGHRS and CDR2 YFSETQ. This CDR3 spans 15 amino acids. The CDR3 DNA is TGCGCCAGCAGCCTCATGGACGGGTCCAATCAGCCCCAGCATTTT. This encodes CASSLMDGSNQPQHF.

CDR3 residues: CASRVTQGNYNEQFF. In DNA, the CDR3 is TGTGCCAGCAGAGTGACGCAGGGAAATTACAATGAGCAGTTCTTC. This chain connects TRBV6-5 to TRBJ2-1; tentative D call: TRBD1 (5 bases). V gave up 6 bases and J gave up 4 bases, with 16 bases separating them. CDR1 and CDR2 (germline): MNHEY, SVGAGI. CDR3 length: 15 amino acids.

The chain has TRBV7-9 and TRBJ1-6; TRBD1 is a possible D gene (6 bases). This CDR3 contains 16 residues. V was shortened by 5 bases and J by 4 bases, with 15 bases between the two germline ends. Germline CDR1 and CDR2: SEHNR and FQNEAQ (reference sequence). The CDR3 loop reads CASSIFRGTYNSPLHF. The CDR3 DNA sequence: TGTGCCAGCAGCATATTCAGGGGTACATATAATTCACCCCTCCACTTT.

V and J are TRBV30 and TRBJ1-1; perhaps TRBD1 as D (5 bases). From germline, CDR1 is GTSNPN and CDR2 SVGIG (reference sequence). V was clipped by 2 bases and J by 4 bases, with 14 bases between them. The CDR3 contains 14 residues. The CDR3 DNA is TGTGCCTGGAGTCGGCCCCGGGGGGGCACTGAAGCTTTCTTT. It encodes CAWSRPRGGTEAFF.

V is TRBV5-5 and J is TRBJ1-1; unclear D gene. CDR3 length: 12 amino acids. The V end was cut by 1 base, the J end by 6 bases, with 7 bases between. CDR1 and CDR2 from the germline V gene are SGHKS and YYEKEE (reference sequence). This CDR3 is CASSLPPAEAFF. The CDR3 nucleotides read TGTGCCAGCAGCTTGCCTCCCGCTGAAGCTTTCTTT.

V is TRBV7-8 and J is TRBJ2-2; a weak D match, TRBD1 (6 bases). V gave up 5 bases and J gave up 4 bases, with 14 bases separating them. The CDR3 runs to 15 residues. CDR1 is SGHVS, CDR2 FQNEAQ, per germline. CDR3 coding DNA: TGTGCCAGCAGCCCCGGGTCAGGGGCCACCGGGGAGCTGTTTTTT. The encoded protein is CASSPGSGATGELFF.

The rearrangement links TRBV6-5 to TRBJ2-7; D not resolved. Germline-derived CDR1 and CDR2 are MNHEY and SVGAGI. The CDR3 contains 14 residues. The germline V and J ends were trimmed by 7 bases and 3 bases, with 16 bases remaining between them. The DNA for the CDR3 is TGTGCCAGCAACTCACTCACGGATCGCTACGAGCAGTACTTC. Translated: CASNSLTDRYEQYF.

The CDR3 sequence: CASSTIGGTGGTQYF. In nucleotides, the CDR3 is TGTGCCAGTAGTACAATAGGTGGGACAGGGGGGACCCAGTACTTC. This chain uses TRBV19 with TRBJ2-5; TRBD1 matches 11 bases. From germline, CDR1 is LNHDA and CDR2 SQIVND (reference sequence). The CDR3 runs 15 residues. Germline trimming cut 4 bases from V and 7 bases from J; bases unmatched to any gene: 8.

The chain is built from TRBV5-1 and TRBJ2-1; weak D call: TRBD2 (6 bases). CDR1 is SGHRS, CDR2 YFSETQ, per germline. Deletions cut 3 bases from V and 4 bases from J, with 11 bases between. The length of the CDR3 is 14 residues. CDR3 sequence: CASSSAAGYNEQFF. The CDR3 region has the DNA TGCGCCAGCAGCTCGGCGGCGGGATACAATGAGCAGTTCTTC.

The rearrangement uses TRBV29-1 and TRBJ1-1, with 9 bases matching TRBD1. Per germline, CDR1 SQVTM and CDR2 ANQGSEA. The CDR3 sequence is 13 residues long. Trimming removed 7 bases from V and 7 bases from J; junction bases left unmatched: 10. The CDR3 protein is CSGDRELRREAFF. Here the CDR3 DNA reads TGCAGCGGGGACAGGGAATTACGGCGTGAAGCTTTCTTT.

This clone was counted only a few times. The chain recombines TRBV2 with TRBJ1-1, with a weak D call TRBD1 (5 bases). Deletions cut 8 bases from V and 4 bases from J, with 14 bases between. The CDR3 runs to 13 residues. Germline V gene data show CDR1 as SNHLY and CDR2 as FYNNEI. CDR3 sequence: CASAREGLTEAFF. CDR3 nucleotide sequence: TGTGCCAGCGCCCGTGAGGGGCTCACTGAAGCTTTCTTT.

V usage is TRBV15 and J usage is TRBJ1-5; 7 nucleotides align to TRBD1. V shed 3 bases and J 4 bases; nucleotides not matched to a gene: 3. This CDR3 region has 14 residues. The germline V gene has CDR1 LNHNV and CDR2 YYDKDF (reference sequence). This CDR3 reads CATSRRQGNQPQHF. In DNA, the CDR3 is TGTGCCACCAGCAGGAGACAGGGAAATCAGCCCCAGCATTTT.

The chain uses TRBV7-9 and TRBJ1-4, with D hard to call. The V gene's germline CDR1 is SEHNR and CDR2 FQNEAQ (reference sequence). The germline V and J ends were trimmed by 1 base and 7 bases, with 10 bases remaining between them. CDR3 length: 14 residues. The CDR3 sequence: CASSLVGFSEKLFF. CDR3 nucleotides: TGTGCCAGCAGCTTAGTAGGGTTCAGTGAAAAACTGTTTTTT.

Only one count was recorded for this clone. V and J are TRBV6-1 and TRBJ1-1; 7 bases agree with TRBD1. CDR1 is MNHNS and CDR2 is SASEGT in the germline V gene. J gave up 3 bases and V 8 bases, and 9 bases lay outside the gene matches. This CDR3 is 14 amino acids long. CDR3 bases: TGTGCCAGCTCAGACAGGGTAGAGTACACTGAAGCTTTCTTT. Protein sequence: CASSDRVEYTEAFF.